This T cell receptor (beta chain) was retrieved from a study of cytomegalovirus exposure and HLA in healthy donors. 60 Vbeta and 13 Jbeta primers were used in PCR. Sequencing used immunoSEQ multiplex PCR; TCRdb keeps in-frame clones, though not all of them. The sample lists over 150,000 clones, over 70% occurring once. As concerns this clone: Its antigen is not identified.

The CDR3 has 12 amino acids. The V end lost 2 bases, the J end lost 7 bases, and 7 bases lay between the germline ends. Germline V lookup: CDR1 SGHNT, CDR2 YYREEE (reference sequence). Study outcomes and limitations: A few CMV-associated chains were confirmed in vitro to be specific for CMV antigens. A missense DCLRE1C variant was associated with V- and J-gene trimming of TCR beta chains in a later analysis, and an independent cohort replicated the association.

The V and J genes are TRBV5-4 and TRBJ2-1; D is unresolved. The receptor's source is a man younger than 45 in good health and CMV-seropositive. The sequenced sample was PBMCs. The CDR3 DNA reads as TGTGCCAGCAGCTTTAGACAAAATGAGCAGTTCTTC. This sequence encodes CASSFRQNEQFF.